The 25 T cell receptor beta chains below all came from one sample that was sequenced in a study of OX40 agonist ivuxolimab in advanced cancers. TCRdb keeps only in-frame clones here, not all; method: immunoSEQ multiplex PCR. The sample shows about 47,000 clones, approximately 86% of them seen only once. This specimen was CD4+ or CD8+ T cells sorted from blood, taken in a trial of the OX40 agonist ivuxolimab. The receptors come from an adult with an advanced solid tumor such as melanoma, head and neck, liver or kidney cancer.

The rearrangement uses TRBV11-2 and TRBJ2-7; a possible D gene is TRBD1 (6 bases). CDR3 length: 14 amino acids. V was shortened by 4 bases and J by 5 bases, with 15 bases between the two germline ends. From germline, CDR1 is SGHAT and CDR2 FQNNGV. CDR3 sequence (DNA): TGTGCCAGCAGCTCCTCCGGACAGAGTAACGAGCAGTACTTC. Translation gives CASSSSGQSNEQYF.

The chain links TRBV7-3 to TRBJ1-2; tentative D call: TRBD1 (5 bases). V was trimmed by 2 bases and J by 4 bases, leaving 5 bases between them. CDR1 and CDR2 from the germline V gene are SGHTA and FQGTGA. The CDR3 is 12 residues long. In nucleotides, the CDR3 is TGTGCCAGCAGCTTAGACAGCTATGGCTACACCTTC. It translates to CASSLDSYGYTF.

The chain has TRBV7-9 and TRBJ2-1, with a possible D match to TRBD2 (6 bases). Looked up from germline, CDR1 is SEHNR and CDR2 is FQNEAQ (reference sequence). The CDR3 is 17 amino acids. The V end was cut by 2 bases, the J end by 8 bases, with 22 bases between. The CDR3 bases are TGTGCCAGCAGCTTACCCGGGACTGCGGTGTCGAAAGATGAGCAGTTCTTC. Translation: CASSLPGTAVSKDEQFF.

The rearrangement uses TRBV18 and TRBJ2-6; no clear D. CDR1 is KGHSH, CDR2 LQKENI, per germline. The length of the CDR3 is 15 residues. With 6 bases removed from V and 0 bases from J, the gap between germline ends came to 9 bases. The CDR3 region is CASSEAISGANVLTF. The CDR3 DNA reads TGTGCCAGCTCGGAAGCAATCTCTGGGGCCAACGTCCTGACTTTC.

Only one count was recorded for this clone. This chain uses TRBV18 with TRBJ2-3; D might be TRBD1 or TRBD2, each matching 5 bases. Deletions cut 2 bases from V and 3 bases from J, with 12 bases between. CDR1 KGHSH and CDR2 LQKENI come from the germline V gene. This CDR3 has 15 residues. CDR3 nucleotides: TGTGCCAGCTCACCAATCCCGGGGCGAACAGATACGCAGTATTTT. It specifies CASSPIPGRTDTQYF.

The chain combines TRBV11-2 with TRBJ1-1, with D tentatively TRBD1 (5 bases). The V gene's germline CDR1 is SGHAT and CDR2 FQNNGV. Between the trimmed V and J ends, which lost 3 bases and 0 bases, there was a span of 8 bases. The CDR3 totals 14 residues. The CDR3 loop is CASSFGTMNTEAFF. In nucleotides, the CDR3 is TGTGCCAGCAGCTTTGGGACGATGAACACTGAAGCTTTCTTT.

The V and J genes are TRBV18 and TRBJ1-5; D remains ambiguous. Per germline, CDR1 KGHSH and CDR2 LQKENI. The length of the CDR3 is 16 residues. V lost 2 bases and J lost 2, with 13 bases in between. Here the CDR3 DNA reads TGTGCCAGCTCACCATACGGGCCTGATGGCAATCAGCCCCAGCATTTT. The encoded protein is CASSPYGPDGNQPQHF.

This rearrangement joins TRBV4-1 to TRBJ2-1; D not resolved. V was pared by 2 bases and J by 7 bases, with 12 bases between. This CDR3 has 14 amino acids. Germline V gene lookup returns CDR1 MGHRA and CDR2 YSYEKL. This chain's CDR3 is CASSQPTSRNEQFF. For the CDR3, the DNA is TGCGCCAGCAGCCAACCCACCTCGCGAAATGAGCAGTTCTTC.

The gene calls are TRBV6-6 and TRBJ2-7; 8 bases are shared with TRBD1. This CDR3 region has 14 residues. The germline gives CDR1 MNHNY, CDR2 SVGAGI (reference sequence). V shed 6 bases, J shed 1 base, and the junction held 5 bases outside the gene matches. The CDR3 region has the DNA TGTGCCAGCAGCCACGGACAGGGATCCTACGAGCAGTACTTC. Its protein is CASSHGQGSYEQYF.

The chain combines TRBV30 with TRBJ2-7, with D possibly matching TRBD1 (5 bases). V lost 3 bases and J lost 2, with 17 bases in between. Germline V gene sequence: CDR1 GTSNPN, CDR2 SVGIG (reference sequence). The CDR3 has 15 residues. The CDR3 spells CAWSPFGARTYEQYF. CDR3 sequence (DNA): TGTGCCTGGAGCCCTTTTGGGGCCAGGACCTACGAGCAGTACTTC.

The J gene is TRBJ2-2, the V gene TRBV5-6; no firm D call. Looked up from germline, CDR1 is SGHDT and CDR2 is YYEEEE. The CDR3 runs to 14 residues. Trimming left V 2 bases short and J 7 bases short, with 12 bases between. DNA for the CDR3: TGTGCCAGCAGCTTAGTTAGCAGTGGCGGGGAGCTGTTTTTT. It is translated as CASSLVSSGGELFF.

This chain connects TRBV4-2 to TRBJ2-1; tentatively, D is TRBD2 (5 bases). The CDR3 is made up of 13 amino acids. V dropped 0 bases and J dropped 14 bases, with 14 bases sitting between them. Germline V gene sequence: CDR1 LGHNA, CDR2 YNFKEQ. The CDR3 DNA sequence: TGTGCCAGCAGCCAAGATCTTGCAGCGGTAGAGTTCTTC. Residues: CASSQDLAAVEFF.

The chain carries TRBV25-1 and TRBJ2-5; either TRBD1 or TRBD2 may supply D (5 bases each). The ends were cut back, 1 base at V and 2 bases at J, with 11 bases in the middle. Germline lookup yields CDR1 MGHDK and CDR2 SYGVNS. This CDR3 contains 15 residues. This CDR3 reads CASSESMRGQETQYF. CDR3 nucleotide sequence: TGTGCCAGCAGTGAATCTATGAGGGGACAAGAGACCCAGTACTTC. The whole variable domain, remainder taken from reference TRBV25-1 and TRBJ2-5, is EADIYQTPRYLVIGTGKKITLECSQTMGHDKMYWYQQDPGMELHLIHYSYGVNSTEKGDLSSESTVSRIRTEHFPLTLESARPSHTSQYLCASSESMRGQETQYFGPGTRLLVL.

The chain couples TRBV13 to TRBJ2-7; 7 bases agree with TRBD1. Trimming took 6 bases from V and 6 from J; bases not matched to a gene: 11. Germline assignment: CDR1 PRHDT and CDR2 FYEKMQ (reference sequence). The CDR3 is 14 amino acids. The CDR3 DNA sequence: TGTGCCAGCAGTGCGAGGGCAGGGGGTAGCGAGCAGTACTTC. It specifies CASSARAGGSEQYF.

CDR3 DNA: TGTGCCAGCAGCGCGGGCGGGGACAGCTCCTACGAGCAGTACTTC. Protein sequence: CASSAGGDSSYEQYF. The chain combines TRBV9 with TRBJ2-7, with D tentatively TRBD1 (7 bases). The CDR3 consists of 15 residues. Germline loops: CDR1 SGDLS, CDR2 YYNGEE. With 3 bases removed from V and 0 bases from J, the gap between germline ends came to 13 bases.

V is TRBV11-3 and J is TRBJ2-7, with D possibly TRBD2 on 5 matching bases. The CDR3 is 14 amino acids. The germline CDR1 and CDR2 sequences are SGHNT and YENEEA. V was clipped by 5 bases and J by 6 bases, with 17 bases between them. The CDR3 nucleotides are TGTGCCAGCAGCCCAAACGGCGGGTTGGGCGAGCAGTACTTC. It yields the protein CASSPNGGLGEQYF.

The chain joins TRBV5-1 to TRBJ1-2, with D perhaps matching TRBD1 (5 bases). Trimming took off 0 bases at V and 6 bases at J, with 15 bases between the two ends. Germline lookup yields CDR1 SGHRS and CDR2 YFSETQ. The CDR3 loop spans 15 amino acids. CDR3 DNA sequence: TGCGCCAGCAGCTTGGTCCAGGGAGGCCGTAATGGCTACACCTTC. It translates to CASSLVQGGRNGYTF.

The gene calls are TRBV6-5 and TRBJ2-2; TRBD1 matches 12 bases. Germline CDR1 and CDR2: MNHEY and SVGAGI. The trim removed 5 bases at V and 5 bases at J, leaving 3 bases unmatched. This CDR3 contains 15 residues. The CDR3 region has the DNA TGTGCCAGCAGTATGGGACAGGGGGCAACCGGGGAGCTGTTTTTT. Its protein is CASSMGQGATGELFF.

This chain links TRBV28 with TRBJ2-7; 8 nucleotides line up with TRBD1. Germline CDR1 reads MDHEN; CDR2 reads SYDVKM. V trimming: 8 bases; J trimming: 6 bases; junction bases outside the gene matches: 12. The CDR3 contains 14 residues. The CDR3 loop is CASQRRQGASEQYF. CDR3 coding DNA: TGTGCCAGCCAAAGAAGGCAGGGGGCGAGCGAGCAGTACTTC.

In nucleotides, the CDR3 is TGCGCCAGCACCCCAGGCCACGGGGAACACACAGATACGCAGTATTTT. Translated, it gives CASTPGHGEHTDTQYF. The V call is TRBV5-1, the J call TRBJ2-3; possible D gene TRBD2, 5 bases. CDR1 and CDR2 from the germline V gene are SGHRS and YFSETQ. V was trimmed by 6 bases and J by 2 bases, leaving 19 bases between them. The CDR3 is made up of 16 amino acids.

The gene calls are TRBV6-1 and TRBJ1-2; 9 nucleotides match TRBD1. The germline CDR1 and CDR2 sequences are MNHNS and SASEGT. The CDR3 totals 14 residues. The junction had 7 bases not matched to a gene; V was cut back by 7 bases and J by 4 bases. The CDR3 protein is CASTGTGRSYGYTF. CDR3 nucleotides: TGTGCCAGCACCGGGACAGGGAGAAGCTATGGCTACACCTTC.

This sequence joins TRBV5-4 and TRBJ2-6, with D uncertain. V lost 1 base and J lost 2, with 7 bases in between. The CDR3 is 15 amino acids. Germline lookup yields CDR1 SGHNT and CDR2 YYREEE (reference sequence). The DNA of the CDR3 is TGTGCCAGCAGCTTGAGTCAACCTGGGGCCAACGTCCTGACTTTC. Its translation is CASSLSQPGANVLTF.

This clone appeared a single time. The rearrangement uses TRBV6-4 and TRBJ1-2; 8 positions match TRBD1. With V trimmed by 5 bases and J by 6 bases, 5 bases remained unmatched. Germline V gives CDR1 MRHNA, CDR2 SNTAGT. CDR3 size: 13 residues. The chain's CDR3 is CASSYRTGNGYTF. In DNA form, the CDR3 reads TGTGCCAGCAGTTATAGGACAGGGAATGGCTACACCTTC.

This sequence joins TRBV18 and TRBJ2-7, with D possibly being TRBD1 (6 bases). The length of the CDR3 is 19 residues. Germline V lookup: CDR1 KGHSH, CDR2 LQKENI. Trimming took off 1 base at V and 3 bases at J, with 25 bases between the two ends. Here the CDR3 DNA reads TGTGCCAGCTCACCACGCGTCGTTGGGACACAGGTTTTGAACTACGAGCAGTACTTC. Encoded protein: CASSPRVVGTQVLNYEQYF.

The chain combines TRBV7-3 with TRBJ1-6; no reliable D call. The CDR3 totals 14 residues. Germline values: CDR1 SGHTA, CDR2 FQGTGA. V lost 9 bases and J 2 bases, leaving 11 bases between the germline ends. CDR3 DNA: TGTGCCAGGGGGAGCGGTACCTATAATTCACCCCTCCACTTT. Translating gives CARGSGTYNSPLHF.